The rows below give T cell receptor beta chains drawn from one sample of a study of T-cell reconstitution after alpha-beta-depleted transplantation in children. TCRdb reanalysed the PCR reads using MiXCR and keeps one entry per CDR3 protein. This sample has 500,000 to 650,000 distinct CDR3 sequences, with roughly an eighth found just once. The sequences come from PBMCs, mostly from graft donor cells, collected 180 days after TCRalphabeta/CD19-depleted stem cell transplant. The receptors come from a female patient aged 2 to 10 who had a stem cell transplant for aplastic anemia, so the T cells may come from the graft donor. The CDR3 runs from the conserved cysteine through the conserved F or W. D genes are given only for firm matches. A clone size is listed for some rows: how often the clone was seen (once, few, many), or a class if it is expanded.

J,size,D,V,DNA,CDR3
TRBJ2-3,many,-,TRBV29-1,TGCAGCGTTGAAAGGGCCCCCGGGTGGGTGACTACGGATACGCAGTATTTT,CSVERAPGWVTTDTQYF
TRBJ1-2,many,TRBD1,TRBV18,TGTGCCAGCTCACAGCTCGACAGGGGGAATGGCTACACCTTC,CASSQLDRGNGYTF
TRBJ2-3,-,-,TRBV27,TGTGCCAGCATCCAGGGGGCTAGCGGGAAAGATACGCAGTATTTT,CASIQGASGKDTQYF
TRBJ2-1,many,TRBD2,TRBV7-3,TGTGCCAGCAGCTTAAGGGGCGTAGCGGGGGGGCAAGCGAATGAGCAGTTCTTC,CASSLRGVAGGQANEQFF
TRBJ1-1,-,TRBD1,TRBV18,TGTGCCAGCTCCATTGGACAGGTGAACACTGAAGCTTTCTTT,CASSIGQVNTEAFF
TRBJ2-6,-,-,TRBV29-1,TGCAGCGTTGATCTGGCAGGGGGGTCTGGGGCCAACGTCCTGACTTTC,CSVDLAGGSGANVLTF
TRBJ2-7,few,TRBD1,TRBV5-1,TGCGCCAGCAGCTTCCCCGGGACAGGGTCCAACGAGCAGTACTTC,CASSFPGTGSNEQYF
TRBJ2-7,many,TRBD1,TRBV15,TGTGCCACCAGCTTGGGACAGTCCTACGAGCAGTACTTC,CATSLGQSYEQYF
TRBJ2-1,-,TRBD2,TRBV6-2/TRBV6-3,TGTGCCAGCAGTCCAAGCGGGAGTCCCGGCAATGAGCAGTTCTTC,CASSPSGSPGNEQFF
TRBJ2-2,-,-,TRBV20-1,TGCAGTGCCCCAGACTTTGGACATGCGAACACCGGGGAGCTGTTTTTT,CSAPDFGHANTGELFF
TRBJ2-5,many,-,TRBV12-3/TRBV12-4,TGTGCCAGCAGTAAAAAAGAGACCCAGTACTTC,CASSKKETQYF
TRBJ2-1,-,-,TRBV24-1,TGTGCCACCAGTATAGGAGTGGGAGGATCCTACAATGAGCAGTTCTTC,CATSIGVGGSYNEQFF
TRBJ2-5,many,TRBD2,TRBV5-1,TGCGCCAGCAGCTTGCCAGCGGGGGGCGAAGAGACCCAGTACTTC,CASSLPAGGEETQYF
TRBJ2-1,-,-,TRBV21-1,TGTGCCAGCAGCAAAACGAGAAGCGGGAGGAGGTATGAGCAGTTCTTC,CASSKTRSGRRYEQFF
TRBJ2-2,few,-,TRBV9,TGTGCCAGCAGCGGGGAGGGGGTCGACACCGGGGAGCTGTTTTTT,CASSGEGVDTGELFF
TRBJ2-1,-,-,TRBV15,TGTGTCCTCCAGGGGCACCCCAATGAGCAGTTCTTC,CVLQGHPNEQFF
TRBJ2-2,-,TRBD2,TRBV3-1,TGTGCCAGCAGCCACGCGGGAGCCCTCGCGAACACCGGGGAGCTGTTTTTT,CASSHAGALANTGELFF
TRBJ2-1,many,TRBD2,TRBV12-3/TRBV12-4,TGTGCCAGCAGTTCCAGCCGGACTAGCGGCATGGGGGAGCAGTTCTTC,CASSSSRTSGMGEQFF
TRBJ2-1,-,TRBD2,TRBV7-9,TGTGCAGGGACTAGCGGGAGTCTAGTACGGAATGAGCAGTTCTTC,CAGTSGSLVRNEQFF
TRBJ2-7,-,-,TRBV20-1,TGCAGTGCTAATTCCAGGGACTCCTACGAGCAGTACTTC,CSANSRDSYEQYF
TRBJ1-6,-,-,TRBV4-2,TGTGCCAGCAGCCAAGATTTGGGGCAGGGGTATTCACCCCTCCACTTT,CASSQDLGQGYSPLHF
TRBJ1-5,-,-,TRBV5-1,TGCGCCAGCAGCTTGGAGGGCGGGTATCAGCCCCAGCATTTT,CASSLEGGYQPQHF
TRBJ1-4,few,TRBD1,TRBV24-1,TGTGCCACCAGTGATCCGCGGACAGGCTTTAATGAAAAACTGTTTTTT,CATSDPRTGFNEKLFF
TRBJ2-7,many,TRBD2,TRBV7-2,TGTGCCAGCAGCTTTAGCGGGAGCCCCTACGAGCAGTACTTC,CASSFSGSPYEQYF
TRBJ2-1,-,TRBD2,TRBV24-1,TGTGCCACCAGTGATTTTCGGGGGAGGGCCGAAGGTGAGCAGTTCTTC,CATSDFRGRAEGEQFF
TRBJ2-3,-,-,TRBV20-1,TGCAGTGCTTCCCGAATAGCGGTAAGCACAGATACGCAGTATTTT,CSASRIAVSTDTQYF
TRBJ1-3,-,-,TRBV2,TGTGCCAGCAGTGCTCCGGGACTGATTTTT,CASSAPGLIF
TRBJ1-1,many,-,TRBV5-1,TGCGCCAGCAGCTTGGGGCCCTCTAGTGATGAAGCTTTCTTT,CASSLGPSSDEAFF
TRBJ1-1,once,-,TRBV6-2/TRBV6-3,TGTGCCAGCAGCCGACGCCTAACAGGGAGATCTGAAGCTTTCTTT,CASSRRLTGRSEAFF